A selection of T cell receptor beta chains follows, all from one sample in a study of identical twins. TCRdb analysed the 5' RACE reads with MiXCR anew, one entry per CDR3 protein. This table holds more than 200,000 distinct CDR3 sequences, around 10% found once. The sample comprised memory (CD45RO+) T cells sorted from blood. These receptors were obtained from a woman aged 18-29 years in good health. Both conserved end residues are part of each CDR3.

V	J	CDR3
TRBV5-1	TRBJ2-3	CASSLGGTTDTQYF
TRBV12-3/TRBV12-4	TRBJ1-1	CASSFTLGAGAFF
TRBV12-3/TRBV12-4	TRBJ1-6	CASKQSYNSPLHF
TRBV7-9	TRBJ2-2	CASSLGTGSLNTGELFF
TRBV18	TRBJ1-5	CASSRTGEQPQHF
TRBV5-4	TRBJ2-7	CASSPRTSGRYEQYF
TRBV6-1	TRBJ1-1	CASQTRAAGTTEAFF
TRBV12-3/TRBV12-4	TRBJ1-5	CASSFNRAGRQPQHF
TRBV7-2	TRBJ2-7	CASSLVMGGYYEQYF
TRBV19	TRBJ1-5	CASRGQGRQPQHF
TRBV7-9	TRBJ2-5	CASSSGQKETQYF